The next 23 T cell receptor beta chains were all read from a single sample in a study of control samples from healthy donors and cancer patients. TCRdb's copy holds only in-frame clones and misses some; the assay was immunoSEQ multiplex PCR. Of under 150,000 clones listed, 89% are singletons. The sequenced sample was blood. These receptors all come from a young man in good health.

The gene calls are TRBV4-3 and TRBJ2-7, with unresolved D. The CDR3 runs to 13 residues. Germline values: CDR1 LGHNA, CDR2 YSLEER. V was clipped by 1 base and J by 7 bases, with 11 bases between them. The CDR3 DNA reads TGCGCCAGCAGCCAAGTCTCTCCTGGGGAGCAGTACTTC. Protein sequence: CASSQVSPGEQYF.

V gene TRBV11-2 combines with J gene TRBJ2-7; maybe TRBD1 (5 bases). CDR1 SGHAT and CDR2 FQNNGV come from the germline V gene. V was clipped by 0 bases and J by 2 bases, with 8 bases between them. This CDR3 has 14 residues. CDR3 loop: CASSLDQGTYEQYF. The DNA of the CDR3 is TGTGCCAGCAGCTTAGACCAGGGAACCTACGAGCAGTACTTC.

As concerns this clone: Different DNA sequences within this sample yield the same CDR3. The chain uses TRBV11-2 and TRBJ2-7; no reliable D call. The germline V and J ends were trimmed by 0 bases and 1 base, with 4 bases remaining between them. CDR1 is SGHAT and CDR2 is FQNNGV in the germline V gene. The CDR3 is 13 amino acids. Here the CDR3 reads CASSLDGSYEQYF. CDR3 coding DNA: TGTGCCAGCAGCTTAGACGGGTCCTACGAGCAGTACTTC.

The V gene is TRBV5-1, the J gene TRBJ1-2, with TRBD1 as a possible D gene (6 bases). The ends were cut back, 3 bases at V and 2 bases at J, with 8 bases in the middle. The germline CDR1 and CDR2 sequences are SGHRS and YFSETQ. The CDR3 length is 13 residues. This CDR3 is CASSSGQNYGYTF. The CDR3 nucleotides read TGCGCCAGCAGCTCCGGACAGAACTATGGCTACACCTTC.

This clone was observed a few times. Here the CDR3 DNA reads TGCAGCGTTAGCCAGGGAGGACAGCCCCAGCATTTT. Amino acids: CSVSQGGQPQHF. The V and J genes are TRBV29-1 and TRBJ1-5; maybe TRBD1 (5 bases). This CDR3 has 12 residues. Looked up from germline, CDR1 is SQVTM and CDR2 is ANQGSEA. V was cut by 5 bases and J by 7 bases, with 12 bases left in between. The full variable domain, its missing parts supplied by reference TRBV29-1 and TRBJ1-5, is SAVISQKPSRDICQRGTSLTIQCQVDSQVTMMFWYRQQPGQSLTLIATANQGSEATYESGFVIDKFPISRPNLTFSTLTVSNMSPEDSSIYLCSVSQGGQPQHFGDGTRLSIL.

This clone was found a few times. V and J are TRBV7-9 and TRBJ2-1, with no clear D. Trimming left V 1 base short and J 14 bases short, with 15 bases between. The CDR3 is made up of 13 amino acids. CDR1 is SEHNR and CDR2 is FQNEAQ in the germline V gene (reference sequence). The CDR3 DNA reads TGTGCCAGCAGCTTAGGTGCAAAAGGGTCGGAGTTCTTC. Translation: CASSLGAKGSEFF.

The rearrangement links TRBV24-1 to TRBJ2-3, with 8 bases lining up with TRBD2. V lost 3 bases and J lost 1; bases outside the gene matches: 2. Germline assignment: CDR1 KGHDR and CDR2 SFDVKD. The CDR3 runs to 15 residues. This CDR3 reads CATSDGSGGTDTQYF. The CDR3 bases are TGTGCCACCAGTGATGGTAGCGGGGGCACAGATACGCAGTATTTT.

This clone has just a few counts. In the same sample, other DNA sequences code for this CDR3. The chain has TRBV6-4 and TRBJ2-3; 8 bases match TRBD2. The CDR3 runs 14 residues. Germline CDR1 reads MRHNA; CDR2 reads SNTAGT. The J segment lost 1 base and the V segment lost 3 bases, leaving 0 bases of the junction unmatched. The CDR3 reads CASSEAGGTDTQYF. CDR3 nucleotides: TGTGCCAGCAGTGAAGCGGGGGGCACAGATACGCAGTATTTT.

The V gene is TRBV5-1, the J gene TRBJ2-7; TRBD1 matches 7 bases. Unmatched junction bases numbered 5, after V lost 5 bases and J lost 3 bases. The CDR3 runs to 13 residues. Germline V gene lookup returns CDR1 SGHRS and CDR2 YFSETQ. The CDR3 loop is CASSSRTGYEQYF. CDR3 DNA: TGCGCCAGCAGTTCCCGGACAGGCTACGAGCAGTACTTC.

The count of this clone is one. The chain employs TRBV10-3 and TRBJ2-2; D not certain. Germline V lookup: CDR1 ENHRY, CDR2 SYGVKD. V lost 1 base and J lost 4, with 7 bases in between. The CDR3 is 14 residues long. This chain's CDR3 is CAISEWVSTGELFF. The CDR3 region has the DNA TGTGCCATCAGTGAGTGGGTGAGCACCGGGGAGCTGTTTTTT.

The chain combines TRBV6-5 with TRBJ2-3, with TRBD2 matching 7 bases. The ends lost 4 bases at V and 2 bases at J; junction bases unmatched: 6. CDR1 MNHEY and CDR2 SVGAGI come from the germline V gene. CDR3 length equals 15 residues. CDR3 DNA: TGTGCCAGCAGTTCCGGGGGACTAACCACAGATACGCAGTATTTT. It yields the protein CASSSGGLTTDTQYF.

The chain has TRBV6-4 and TRBJ1-1, with no clear D. Germline CDR1 reads MRHNA; CDR2 reads SNTAGT. The V end lost 7 bases, the J end lost 0 bases, and 24 bases lay between the germline ends. The CDR3 is 18 residues long. The CDR3 sequence: CASTTSWDDTSMNTEAFF. In DNA form, the CDR3 reads TGTGCCAGCACTACCTCATGGGATGACACATCCATGAACACTGAAGCTTTCTTT.

The gene calls are TRBV9 and TRBJ1-2; 10 bases align to TRBD1. The CDR3 covers 14 residues. The germline gives CDR1 SGDLS, CDR2 YYNGEE. With 3 bases clipped from V and 7 bases from J, the junction kept 6 bases outside the gene matches. The CDR3 DNA follows: TGTGCCAGCAGCGACCTGGGGACAGGGGTTGGCTACACCTTC. This translates into CASSDLGTGVGYTF. Combining the CDR3 with reference TRBV9 and TRBJ1-2 gives the whole variable domain DSGVTQTPKHLITATGQRVTLRCSPRSGDLSVYWYQQSLDQGLQFLIQYYNGEERAKGNILERFSAQQFPDLHSELNLSSLELGDSALYFCASSDLGTGVGYTFGSGTRLTVV.

V usage is TRBV27 and J usage is TRBJ1-2, with D maybe TRBD1 (6 bases). CDR3 length: 14 residues. In germline, CDR1 is MNHEY, CDR2 SMNVEV (reference sequence). Deletions cut 5 bases from V and 4 bases from J, with 14 bases between. The CDR3 nucleotides read TGTGCCAGCAGTCCAGACAGGATCCTCTATGGCTACACCTTC. It translates to CASSPDRILYGYTF.

V usage is TRBV7-9 and J usage is TRBJ1-2; 8 bases are shared with TRBD1. Germline V lookup: CDR1 SEHNR, CDR2 FQNEAQ (reference sequence). Germline trimming cut 3 bases from V and 6 bases from J; bases unmatched to any gene: 3. This CDR3 contains 13 residues. The CDR3 sequence: CASSFGQGNGYTF. CDR3 coding DNA: TGTGCCAGCAGCTTCGGACAGGGAAATGGCTACACCTTC. Using reference TRBV7-9 and TRBJ1-2 for the parts outside the CDR3, the full variable domain is DTGVSQNPRHKITKRGQNVTFRCDPISEHNRLYWYRQTLGQGPEFLTYFQNEAQLEKSRLLSDRFSAERPKGSFSTLEIQRTEQGDSAMYLCASSFGQGNGYTFGSGTRLTVV.

The chain uses TRBV11-2 and TRBJ2-5; 8 bases are shared with TRBD2. CDR1 and CDR2 from the germline V gene are SGHAT and FQNNGV. J gave up 0 bases and V 5 bases, and 11 bases lay outside the gene matches. This CDR3 contains 17 residues. This CDR3 reads CASSRPAGGAYQETQYF. DNA for the CDR3: TGTGCCAGCAGCCGTCCCGCGGGGGGCGCTTACCAAGAGACCCAGTACTTC. The variable domain in full, with the rest retrieved from reference TRBV11-2 and TRBJ2-5, is EAGVAQSPRYKIIEKRQSVAFWCNPISGHATLYWYQQILGQGPKLLIQFQNNGVVDDSQLPKDRFSAERLKGVDSTLKIQPAKLEDSAVYLCASSRPAGGAYQETQYFGPGTRLLVL.

The genes are TRBV18 and TRBJ1-3, with 8 bases lining up with TRBD1. The germline CDR1 and CDR2 sequences are KGHSH and LQKENI. This CDR3 comprises 18 residues. After removal of 6 bases from V and 0 bases from J, the junction contained 13 bases not matched to a gene. The CDR3 nucleotides are TGTGCCAGCTCGAAGCGGGAAGCAGGGGGCGACTCTGGAAACACCATATATTTT. It yields the protein CASSKREAGGDSGNTIYF.

The V call is TRBV7-9, the J call TRBJ2-7; perhaps TRBD1 as D (6 bases). Trimming removed 8 bases from V and 5 bases from J, with 16 bases in between. CDR3 size: 13 residues. Germline V lookup: CDR1 SEHNR, CDR2 FQNEAQ (reference sequence). The CDR3 coding sequence is TGTGCCAGCGACTCAGGGGTTTACGACGAGCAGTACTTC. Protein: CASDSGVYDEQYF.

This chain joins TRBV29-1 and TRBJ2-1; 12 bases map to TRBD2. In germline, CDR1 is SQVTM, CDR2 ANQGSEA. CDR3 length: 14 amino acids. V lost 7 bases, J lost 8 bases, and 9 bases stayed unmatched. For the CDR3, the DNA is TGCAGCGGCCTAACTAGCGGGAGGAACCATGAGCAGTTCTTC. This sequence encodes CSGLTSGRNHEQFF.

The chain uses TRBV4-3 and TRBJ2-7; 8 bases are shared with TRBD1. The length of the CDR3 is 16 residues. Germline assignment: CDR1 LGHNA and CDR2 YSLEER. Unmatched junction bases numbered 9, after V lost 1 base and J lost 4 bases. Here the CDR3 reads CASSQGDQGARYEQYF. DNA for the CDR3: TGCGCCAGCAGCCAAGGGGACCAGGGGGCGAGGTACGAGCAGTACTTC.

V gene TRBV5-1 combines with J gene TRBJ2-7; a possible D gene is TRBD1 (5 bases). The CDR3 covers 13 residues. V was cut by 2 bases and J by 6 bases, with 12 bases left in between. The V gene's germline CDR1 is SGHRS and CDR2 YFSETQ. Here the CDR3 DNA reads TGCGCCAGCAGCTTCTCGACAGAAACCGAGCAGTACTTC. The encoded protein is CASSFSTETEQYF.

The chain combines TRBV9 with TRBJ1-1, with TRBD1 as a possible D gene (6 bases). CDR3 length: 14 amino acids. Between the trimmed V and J ends, which lost 3 bases and 4 bases, there was a span of 13 bases. CDR1 is SGDLS and CDR2 is YYNGEE in the germline V gene. CDR3 sequence: CASSGQAGVTEAFF. The CDR3 DNA reads TGTGCCAGCAGCGGACAGGCGGGAGTCACTGAAGCTTTCTTT.

This clone was observed once. This chain links TRBV6-4 with TRBJ1-5, with D tentatively TRBD1 (6 bases). The CDR3 length is 15 residues. V was trimmed by 8 bases and J by 7 bases, leaving 21 bases between them. Germline lookup yields CDR1 MRHNA and CDR2 SNTAGT. The CDR3, as DNA: TGTGCCAGCCTTAACAGGGTGAGGGCCCGACAGCCCCAGCATTTT. Protein: CASLNRVRARQPQHF.